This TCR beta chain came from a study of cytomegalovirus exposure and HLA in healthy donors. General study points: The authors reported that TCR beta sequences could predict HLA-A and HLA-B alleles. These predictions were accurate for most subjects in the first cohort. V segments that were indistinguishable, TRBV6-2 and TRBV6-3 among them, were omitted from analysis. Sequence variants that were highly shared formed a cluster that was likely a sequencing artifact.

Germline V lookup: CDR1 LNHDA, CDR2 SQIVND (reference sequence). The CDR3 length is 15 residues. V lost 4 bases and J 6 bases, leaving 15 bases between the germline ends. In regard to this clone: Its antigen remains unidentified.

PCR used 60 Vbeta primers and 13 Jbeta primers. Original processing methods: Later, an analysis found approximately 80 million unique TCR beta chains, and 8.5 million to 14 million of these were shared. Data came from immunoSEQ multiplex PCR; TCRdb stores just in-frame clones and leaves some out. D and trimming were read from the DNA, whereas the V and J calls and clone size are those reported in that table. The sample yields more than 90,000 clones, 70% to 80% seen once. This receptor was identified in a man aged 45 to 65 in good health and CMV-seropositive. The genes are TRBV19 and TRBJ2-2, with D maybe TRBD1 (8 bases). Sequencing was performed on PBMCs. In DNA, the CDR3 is TGTGCCAGTAGTAAACAGGGGGGGGTAGCCGGGGAGCTGTTTTTT. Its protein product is CASSKQGGVAGELFF.